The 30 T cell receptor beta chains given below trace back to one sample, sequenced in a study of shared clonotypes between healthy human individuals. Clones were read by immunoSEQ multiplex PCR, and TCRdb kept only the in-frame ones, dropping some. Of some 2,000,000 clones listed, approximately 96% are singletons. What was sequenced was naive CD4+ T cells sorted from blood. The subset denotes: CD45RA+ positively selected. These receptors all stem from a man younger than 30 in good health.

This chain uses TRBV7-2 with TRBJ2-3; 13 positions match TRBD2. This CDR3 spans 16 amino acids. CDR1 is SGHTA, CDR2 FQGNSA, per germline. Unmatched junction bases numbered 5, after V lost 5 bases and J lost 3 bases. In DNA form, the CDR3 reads TGTGCCAGCAGCCCTGGGACTAGCGGGGTAACAGATACGCAGTATTTT. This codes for CASSPGTSGVTDTQYF.

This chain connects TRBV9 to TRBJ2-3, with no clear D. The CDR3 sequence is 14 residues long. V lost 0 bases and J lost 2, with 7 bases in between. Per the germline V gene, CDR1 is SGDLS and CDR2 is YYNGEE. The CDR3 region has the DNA TGTGCCAGCAGCGTAGAATTCCTCACAGATACGCAGTATTTT. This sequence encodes CASSVEFLTDTQYF.

The CDR3 sequence: CASSLTYPQDEQFF. DNA of the CDR3: TGCGCCAGCAGCTTAACCTACCCCCAGGATGAGCAGTTCTTC. The rearrangement links TRBV5-1 to TRBJ2-1; no firm D call. Between the trimmed V and J ends, which lost 2 bases and 8 bases, there was a span of 14 bases. CDR1 is SGHRS and CDR2 is YFSETQ in the germline V gene. The CDR3 extends over 14 amino acids.

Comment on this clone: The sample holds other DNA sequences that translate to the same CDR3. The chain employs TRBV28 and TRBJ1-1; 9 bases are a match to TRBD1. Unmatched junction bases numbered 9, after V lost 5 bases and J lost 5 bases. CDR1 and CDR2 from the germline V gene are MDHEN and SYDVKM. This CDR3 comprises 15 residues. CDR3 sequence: CASSPSGTGRTEAFF. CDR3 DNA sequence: TGTGCCAGCAGTCCCTCCGGGACAGGGAGGACTGAAGCTTTCTTT. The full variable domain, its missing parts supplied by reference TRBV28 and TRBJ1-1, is DVKVTQSSRYLVKRTGEKVFLECVQDMDHENMFWYRQDPGLGLRLIYFSYDVKMKEKGDIPEGYSVSREKKERFSLILESASTNQTSMYLCASSPSGTGRTEAFFGQGTRLTVV.

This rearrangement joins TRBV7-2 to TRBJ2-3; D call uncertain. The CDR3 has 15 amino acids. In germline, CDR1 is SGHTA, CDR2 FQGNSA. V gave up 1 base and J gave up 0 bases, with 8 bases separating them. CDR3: CASSLGPPSTDTQYF. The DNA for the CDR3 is TGTGCCAGCAGCTTAGGGCCCCCTAGCACAGATACGCAGTATTTT. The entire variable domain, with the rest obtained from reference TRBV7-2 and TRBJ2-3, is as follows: GAGVSQSPSNKVTEKGKDVELRCDPISGHTALYWYRQSLGQGLEFLIYFQGNSAPDKSGLPSDRFSAERTGGSVSTLTIQRTQQEDSAVYLCASSLGPPSTDTQYFGPGTRLTVL.

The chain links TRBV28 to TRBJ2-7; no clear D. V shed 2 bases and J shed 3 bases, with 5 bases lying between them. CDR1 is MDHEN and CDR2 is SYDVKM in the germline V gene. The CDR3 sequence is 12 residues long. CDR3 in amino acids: CASSLNGYEQYF. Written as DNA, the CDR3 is TGTGCCAGCAGTTTAAACGGCTACGAGCAGTACTTC.

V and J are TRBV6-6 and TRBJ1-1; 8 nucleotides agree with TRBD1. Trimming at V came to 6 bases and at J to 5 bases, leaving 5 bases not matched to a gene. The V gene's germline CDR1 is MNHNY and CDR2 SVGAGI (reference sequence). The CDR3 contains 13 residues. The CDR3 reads CASSGQGQTEAFF. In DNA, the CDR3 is TGTGCCAGCAGCGGACAGGGCCAGACTGAAGCTTTCTTT.

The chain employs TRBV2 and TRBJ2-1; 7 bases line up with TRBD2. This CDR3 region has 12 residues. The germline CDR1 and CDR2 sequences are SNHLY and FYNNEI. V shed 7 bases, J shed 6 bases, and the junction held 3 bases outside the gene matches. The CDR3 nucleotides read TGTGCCAGCAAGGGAGGGCGCAATGAGCAGTTCTTC. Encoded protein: CASKGGRNEQFF. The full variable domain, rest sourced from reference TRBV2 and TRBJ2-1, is EPEVTQTPSHQVTQMGQEVILRCVPISNHLYFYWYRQILGQKVEFLVSFYNNEISEKSEIFDDQFSVERPDGSNFTLKIRSTKLEDSAMYFCASKGGRNEQFFGPGTRLTVL.

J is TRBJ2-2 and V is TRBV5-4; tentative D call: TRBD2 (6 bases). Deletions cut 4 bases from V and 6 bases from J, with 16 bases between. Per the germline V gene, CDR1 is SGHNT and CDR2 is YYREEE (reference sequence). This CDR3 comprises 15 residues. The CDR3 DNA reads TGTGCCAGCAGCCCCGGAGGGCAAGGCTCCGGGGAGCTGTTTTTT. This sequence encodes CASSPGGQGSGELFF.

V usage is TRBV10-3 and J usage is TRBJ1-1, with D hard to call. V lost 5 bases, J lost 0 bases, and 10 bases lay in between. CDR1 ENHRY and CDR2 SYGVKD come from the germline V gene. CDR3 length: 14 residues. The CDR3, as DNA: TGTGCCATCAGTTTGGACGGCATGAACACTGAAGCTTTCTTT. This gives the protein CAISLDGMNTEAFF.

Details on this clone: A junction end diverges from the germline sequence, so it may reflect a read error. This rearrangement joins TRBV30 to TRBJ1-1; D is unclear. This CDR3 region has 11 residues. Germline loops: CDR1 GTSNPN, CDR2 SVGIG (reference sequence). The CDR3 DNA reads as TGTGCCGGGAGGCAGAACACTGAAGCTTTCTTT. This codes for CAGRQNTEAFF. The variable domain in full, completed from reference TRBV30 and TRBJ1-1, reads SQTIHQWPATLVQPVGSPLSLECTVEGTSNPNLYWYRQAAGRGLQLLFYSVGIGQISSEVPQNLSASRPQDRQFILSSKKLLLSDSGFYLCAGRQNTEAFFGQGTRLTVV.

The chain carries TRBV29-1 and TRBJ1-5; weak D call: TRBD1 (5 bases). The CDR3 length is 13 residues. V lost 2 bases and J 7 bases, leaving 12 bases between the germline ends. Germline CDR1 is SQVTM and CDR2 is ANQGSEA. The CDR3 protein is CSVELGVGQPQHF. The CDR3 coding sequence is TGCAGCGTTGAATTGGGGGTAGGGCAGCCCCAGCATTTT.

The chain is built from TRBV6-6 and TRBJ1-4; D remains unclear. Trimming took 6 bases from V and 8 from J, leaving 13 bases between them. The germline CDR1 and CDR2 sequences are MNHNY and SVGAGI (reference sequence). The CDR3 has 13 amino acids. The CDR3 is CASSSAHREKLFF. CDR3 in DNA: TGTGCCAGCAGCTCAGCTCATCGGGAAAAACTGTTTTTT.

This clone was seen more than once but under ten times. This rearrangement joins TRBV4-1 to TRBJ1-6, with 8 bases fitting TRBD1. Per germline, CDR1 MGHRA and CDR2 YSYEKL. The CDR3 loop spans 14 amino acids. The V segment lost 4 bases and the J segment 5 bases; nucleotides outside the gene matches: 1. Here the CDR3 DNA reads TGCGCCAGCAGCCGGGGACAGGATAATTCACCCCTCCACTTT. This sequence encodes CASSRGQDNSPLHF.

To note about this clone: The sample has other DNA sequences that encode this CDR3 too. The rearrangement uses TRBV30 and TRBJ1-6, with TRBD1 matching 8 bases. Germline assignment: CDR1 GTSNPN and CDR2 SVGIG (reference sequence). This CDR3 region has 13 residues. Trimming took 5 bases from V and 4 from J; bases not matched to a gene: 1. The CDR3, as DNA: TGTGCCTGGCGGACAGGGTATAATTCACCCCTCCACTTT. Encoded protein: CAWRTGYNSPLHF.

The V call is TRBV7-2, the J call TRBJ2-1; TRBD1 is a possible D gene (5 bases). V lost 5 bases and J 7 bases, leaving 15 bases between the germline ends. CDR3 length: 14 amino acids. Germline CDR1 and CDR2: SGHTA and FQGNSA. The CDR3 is CASSLGLQGNEQFF. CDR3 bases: TGTGCCAGCAGCCTGGGGCTCCAAGGGAATGAGCAGTTCTTC.

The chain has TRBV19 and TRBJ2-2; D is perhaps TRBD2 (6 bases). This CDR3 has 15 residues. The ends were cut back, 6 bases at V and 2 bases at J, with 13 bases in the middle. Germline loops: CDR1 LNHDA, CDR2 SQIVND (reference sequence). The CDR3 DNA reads TGTGCCAGTAGATTGGTCGGACTAAACACCGGGGAGCTGTTTTTT. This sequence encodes CASRLVGLNTGELFF.

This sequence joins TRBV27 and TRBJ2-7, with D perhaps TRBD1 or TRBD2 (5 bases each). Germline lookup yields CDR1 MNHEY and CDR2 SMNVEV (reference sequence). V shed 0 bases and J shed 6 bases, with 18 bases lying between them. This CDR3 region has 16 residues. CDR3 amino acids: CASSLSTVLGPGEQYF. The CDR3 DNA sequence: TGTGCCAGCAGTTTATCCACAGTGTTGGGACCTGGCGAGCAGTACTTC.

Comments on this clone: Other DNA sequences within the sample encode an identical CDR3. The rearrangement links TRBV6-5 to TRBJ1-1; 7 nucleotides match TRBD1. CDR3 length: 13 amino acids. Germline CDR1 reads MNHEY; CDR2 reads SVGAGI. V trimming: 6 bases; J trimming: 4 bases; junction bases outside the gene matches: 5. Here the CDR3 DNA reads TGTGCCAGCAGGCAGGGGGGGGGCACTGAAGCTTTCTTT. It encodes CASRQGGGTEAFF.

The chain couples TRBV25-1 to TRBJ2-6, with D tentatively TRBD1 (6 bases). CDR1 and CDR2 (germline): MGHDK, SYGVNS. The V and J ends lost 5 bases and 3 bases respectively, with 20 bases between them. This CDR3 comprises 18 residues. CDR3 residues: CASSPQWGQGFGANVLTF. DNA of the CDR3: TGTGCCAGCAGTCCCCAGTGGGGGCAGGGGTTTGGGGCCAACGTCCTGACTTTC.

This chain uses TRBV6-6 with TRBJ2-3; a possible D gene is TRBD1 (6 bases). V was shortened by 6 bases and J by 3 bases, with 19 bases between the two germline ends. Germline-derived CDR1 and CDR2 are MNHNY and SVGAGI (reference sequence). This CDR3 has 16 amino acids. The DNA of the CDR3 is TGTGCCAGCAGGGACTCGATGGACAGAGGAACAGATACGCAGTATTTT. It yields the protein CASRDSMDRGTDTQYF.

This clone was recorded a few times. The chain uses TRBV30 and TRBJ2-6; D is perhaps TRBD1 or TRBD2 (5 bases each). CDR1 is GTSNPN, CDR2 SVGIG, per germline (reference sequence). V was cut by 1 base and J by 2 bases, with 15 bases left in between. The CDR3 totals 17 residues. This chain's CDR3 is CAWSGGFRRTGANVLTF. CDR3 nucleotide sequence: TGTGCCTGGAGTGGGGGGTTCAGGAGGACTGGGGCCAACGTCCTGACTTTC.

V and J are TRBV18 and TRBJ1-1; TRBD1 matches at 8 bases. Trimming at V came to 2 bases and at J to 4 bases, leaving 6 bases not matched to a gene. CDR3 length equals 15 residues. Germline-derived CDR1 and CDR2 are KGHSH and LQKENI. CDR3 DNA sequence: TGTGCCAGCTCACCAATCAGGGGGCAGGGCACTGAAGCTTTCTTT. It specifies CASSPIRGQGTEAFF.

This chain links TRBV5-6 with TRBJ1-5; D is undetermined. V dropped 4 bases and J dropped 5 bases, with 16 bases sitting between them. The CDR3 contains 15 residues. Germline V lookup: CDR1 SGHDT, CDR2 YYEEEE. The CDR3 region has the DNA TGTGCCAGCAGCGGATGGGATACTTTACATCAGCCCCAGCATTTT. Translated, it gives CASSGWDTLHQPQHF.

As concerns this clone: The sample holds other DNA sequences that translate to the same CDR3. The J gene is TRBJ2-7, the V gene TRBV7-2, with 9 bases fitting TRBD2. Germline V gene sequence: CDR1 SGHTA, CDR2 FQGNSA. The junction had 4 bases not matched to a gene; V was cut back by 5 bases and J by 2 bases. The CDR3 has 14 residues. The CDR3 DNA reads TGTGCCAGCAGCCTGACTAGCGGCGCCTACGAGCAGTACTTC. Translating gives CASSLTSGAYEQYF.

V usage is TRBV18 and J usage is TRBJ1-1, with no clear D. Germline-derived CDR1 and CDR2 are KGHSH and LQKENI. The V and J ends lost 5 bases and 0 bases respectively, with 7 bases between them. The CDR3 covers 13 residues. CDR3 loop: CASSEGMNTEAFF. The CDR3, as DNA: TGTGCCAGCTCAGAGGGTATGAACACTGAAGCTTTCTTT.

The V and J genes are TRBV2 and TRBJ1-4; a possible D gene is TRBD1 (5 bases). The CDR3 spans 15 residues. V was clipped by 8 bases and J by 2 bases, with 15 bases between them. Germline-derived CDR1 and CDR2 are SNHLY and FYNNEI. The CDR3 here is CASVAGGGTNEKLFF. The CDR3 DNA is TGTGCCAGCGTAGCCGGGGGAGGCACTAATGAAAAACTGTTTTTT. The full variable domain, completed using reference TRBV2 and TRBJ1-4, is EPEVTQTPSHQVTQMGQEVILRCVPISNHLYFYWYRQILGQKVEFLVSFYNNEISEKSEIFDDQFSVERPDGSNFTLKIRSTKLEDSAMYFCASVAGGGTNEKLFFGSGTQLSVL.

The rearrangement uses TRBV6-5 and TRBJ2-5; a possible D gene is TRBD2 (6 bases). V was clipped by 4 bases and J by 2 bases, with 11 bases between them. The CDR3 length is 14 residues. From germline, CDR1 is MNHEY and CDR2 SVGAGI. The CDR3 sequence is CASSWGLLQETQYF. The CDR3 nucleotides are TGTGCCAGCAGTTGGGGACTCCTACAAGAGACCCAGTACTTC.

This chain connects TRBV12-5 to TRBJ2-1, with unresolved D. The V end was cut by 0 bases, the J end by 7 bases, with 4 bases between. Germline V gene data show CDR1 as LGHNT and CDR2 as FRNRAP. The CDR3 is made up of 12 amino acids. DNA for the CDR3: TGTGCTAGTGGTTTGGTAGCGAATGAGCAGTTCTTC. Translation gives CASGLVANEQFF.

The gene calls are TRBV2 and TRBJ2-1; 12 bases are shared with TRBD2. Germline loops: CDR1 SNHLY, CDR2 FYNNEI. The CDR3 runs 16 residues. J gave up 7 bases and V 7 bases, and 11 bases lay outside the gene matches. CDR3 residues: CASTGASGGAWNEQFF. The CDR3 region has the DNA TGTGCCAGCACAGGAGCTAGCGGGGGGGCCTGGAATGAGCAGTTCTTC.